These 10 T cell receptor beta chains share one sample of origin, sequenced in a study of cytomegalovirus exposure and HLA in healthy donors. PCR involved 60 Vbeta and 13 Jbeta primers. Here immunoSEQ multiplex PCR was the method, and the copy in TCRdb shows in-frame clones only, minus some. This sample's table has approximately 120,000 clones. The sequencing input was PBMCs. The receptors shown here come from a man aged 25 to 45 in good health and CMV-seronegative.

The V gene is TRBV6-6, the J gene TRBJ2-2; 10 bases agree with TRBD1. Germline V gene sequence: CDR1 MNHNY, CDR2 SVGAGI (reference sequence). Losses at the gene ends were 6 bases for V and 5 bases for J; bases not matched to a gene: 3. The CDR3 has 14 residues. CDR3 in DNA: TGTGCCAGCAGGGGGACAGGGGCTACCGGGGAGCTGTTTTTT. It yields the protein CASRGTGATGELFF.

The J gene is TRBJ2-7, the V gene TRBV9; TRBD2 aligns across 7 bases. The germline CDR1 and CDR2 sequences are SGDLS and YYNGEE. V lost 0 bases, J lost 6 bases, and 9 bases stayed unmatched. The CDR3 loop spans 15 amino acids. The DNA for the CDR3 is TGTGCCAGCAGCGTAGATGAGGGGACGGGGGGCGAGCAGTACTTC. It yields the protein CASSVDEGTGGEQYF. The entire variable domain, with the rest obtained from reference TRBV9 and TRBJ2-7, is as follows: DSGVTQTPKHLITATGQRVTLRCSPRSGDLSVYWYQQSLDQGLQFLIQYYNGEERAKGNILERFSAQQFPDLHSELNLSSLELGDSALYFCASSVDEGTGGEQYFGPGTRLTVT.

The CDR3 DNA follows: TGTGCCAGCAGCGTAGAAGAGACAGGGAGGTATGAAGCTTTCTTT. The encoded protein is CASSVEETGRYEAFF. The chain employs TRBV9 and TRBJ1-1, with 7 bases fitting TRBD1. J lost 7 bases, V lost 0 bases, and 9 bases had no gene match. The CDR3 is made up of 15 amino acids. The germline gives CDR1 SGDLS, CDR2 YYNGEE.

The rearrangement joins TRBV18 to TRBJ1-5, with 8 bases that match TRBD1. There are 14 residues in the CDR3. Germline CDR1 reads KGHSH; CDR2 reads LQKENI. J was trimmed by 5 bases and V by 8 bases; bases with no gene match: 8. CDR3 loop: CASESTGADQPQHF. CDR3 bases: TGTGCCAGCGAATCGACAGGGGCGGATCAGCCCCAGCATTTT.

The chain recombines TRBV10-3 with TRBJ2-3; maybe TRBD2 (5 bases). The CDR3 extends over 12 amino acids. V shed 2 bases and J shed 6 bases, with 6 bases lying between them. CDR1 is ENHRY and CDR2 is SYGVKD in the germline V gene. CDR3 in DNA: TGTGCCATCAGTGAGATAGCGGATACGCAGTATTTT. This codes for CAISEIADTQYF.

This sequence joins TRBV10-3 and TRBJ2-3, with 7 bases matching TRBD2. The CDR3 extends over 14 amino acids. Germline-derived CDR1 and CDR2 are ENHRY and SYGVKD. V was pared by 7 bases and J by 3 bases, with 7 bases of the junction left unmatched. The CDR3, as DNA: TGTGCCATCACGGAGGGAGGGGAAACAGATACGCAGTATTTT. Translated: CAITEGGETDTQYF.

The chain couples TRBV9 to TRBJ2-6; D call uncertain. The V end lost 0 bases, the J end lost 3 bases, and 7 bases lay between the germline ends. The CDR3 runs to 15 residues. CDR1 and CDR2 from the germline V gene are SGDLS and YYNGEE. The CDR3 spells CASSVVGDGANVLTF. In DNA form, the CDR3 reads TGTGCCAGCAGCGTAGTGGGCGATGGGGCCAACGTCCTGACTTTC. Drawing the rest from reference TRBV9 and TRBJ2-6, the complete variable domain is DSGVTQTPKHLITATGQRVTLRCSPRSGDLSVYWYQQSLDQGLQFLIQYYNGEERAKGNILERFSAQQFPDLHSELNLSSLELGDSALYFCASSVVGDGANVLTFGAGSRLTVL.

The CDR3 DNA follows: TGTGCCAGCTTCGCAGGGGTCGAGACCCAGTACTTC. Its protein product is CASFAGVETQYF. This rearrangement joins TRBV6-1 to TRBJ2-5; TRBD1 might be the D (6 bases). The CDR3 totals 12 residues. CDR1 is MNHNS and CDR2 is SASEGT in the germline V gene. The germline V and J ends were trimmed by 8 bases and 5 bases, with 12 bases remaining between them.

The chain uses TRBV6-7 and TRBJ2-6, with 8 positions matching TRBD1. TRBV6-7 is an ORF, and what it does is uncertain. CDR3 length: 20 amino acids. Trimming at V came to 0 bases and at J to 2 bases, leaving 12 bases not matched to a gene. In DNA, the CDR3 is TGTGCCAGCAGTTACTCGGTACCCCTTCAGGGGGCGCCTGGGGCCAACGTCCTGACTTTC. The encoded protein is CASSYSVPLQGAPGANVLTF.

The genes are TRBV7-9 and TRBJ2-1; 10 bases are a match to TRBD2. The junction had 15 bases not matched to a gene; V was cut back by 8 bases and J by 5 bases. CDR1 and CDR2 (germline): SEHNR, FQNEAQ (reference sequence). The CDR3 sequence is 17 residues long. This chain's CDR3 is CASYDFSGRLRDNEQFF. As DNA, the CDR3 is TGTGCCAGCTATGACTTTAGCGGGAGGCTTAGGGACAATGAGCAGTTCTTC.